This passage covers 20 T cell receptor beta chains from one sample sequenced in a study of early T cells in non-severe SARS-CoV-2 infection. TCRdb ran MiXCR on the 5' RACE reads and lists one entry per CDR3 protein. Of 60,000 to 70,000 distinct CDR3 sequences listed, 9.1% are singletons. Material for sequencing was whole blood. The receptors shown here come from an adult who was a healthcare worker with PCR-confirmed SARS-CoV-2 infection or an uninfected control (not recorded which).

The chain combines TRBV7-8 with TRBJ2-5; maybe TRBD1 (6 bases). Trimming removed 5 bases from V and 5 bases from J, with 21 bases in between. The CDR3 length is 16 residues. Germline V lookup: CDR1 SGHVS, CDR2 FQNEAQ. CDR3 region: CASSPSYRVEGETQYF. The CDR3 bases are TGTGCCAGCAGCCCTAGCTACAGGGTAGAAGGGGAGACCCAGTACTTC.

This clonotype was seen a handful of times. The chain joins TRBV10-1 to TRBJ2-1; possibly TRBD2 for D (6 bases). There are 13 residues in the CDR3. The V gene's germline CDR1 is WNHNN and CDR2 SYGVQD (reference sequence). V dropped 6 bases and J dropped 5 bases, with 11 bases sitting between them. The CDR3 DNA reads as TGCGCCAGCAGCGAGACTAGAAACAATGAGCAGTTCTTC. Protein product: CASSETRNNEQFF.

V usage is TRBV9 and J usage is TRBJ2-1; D is undetermined. There are 13 residues in the CDR3. V lost 0 bases to trimming and J lost 10 bases, with 11 bases between them. The V gene's germline CDR1 is SGDLS and CDR2 YYNGEE. CDR3 sequence reads: CASSVGSWGEQFF. CDR3 in DNA: TGTGCCAGCAGCGTAGGGTCCTGGGGAGAGCAGTTCTTC.

This clonotype has just a few counts. J is TRBJ1-5 and V is TRBV6-1; TRBD1 matches 8 bases. Per the germline V gene, CDR1 is MNHNS and CDR2 is SASEGT. This CDR3 contains 14 residues. After removal of 6 bases from V and 7 bases from J, the junction contained 8 bases not matched to a gene. The DNA of the CDR3 is TGTGCCAGCAGGCTACAGGGGGGGAGGCAGCCCCAGCATTTT. It yields the protein CASRLQGGRQPQHF.

DNA of the CDR3: TGTGCCAGCAGCAAGACTAGCGGGAGGGTATTAAGCTCCTACAATGAGCAGTTCTTC. Protein product: CASSKTSGRVLSSYNEQFF. The chain combines TRBV21-1 with TRBJ2-1; TRBD2, the table's D call, was not compared with the DNA. TRBV21-1 is recorded as a pseudogene. The length of the CDR3 is 19 residues.

This clonotype was detected ten times or more. This chain joins TRBV28 and TRBJ2-1; perhaps TRBD2 as D (6 bases). The CDR3 covers 15 residues. CDR1 is MDHEN, CDR2 SYDVKM, per germline. The ends were cut back, 1 base at V and 3 bases at J, with 10 bases in the middle. DNA of the CDR3: TGTGCCAGCAGTTTATTCGGGACTCGCTACAATGAGCAGTTCTTC. Translated, it gives CASSLFGTRYNEQFF.

CDR3 amino acids: CSVSPHSSGRTDTQYF. The DNA of the CDR3 is TGCAGCGTTAGTCCTCATTCTAGCGGGAGGACAGATACGCAGTATTTT. This sequence joins TRBV29-1 and TRBJ2-3; 11 bases align to TRBD2. Germline V gives CDR1 SQVTM, CDR2 ANQGSEA. CDR3 length: 16 residues. The J segment lost 3 bases and the V segment lost 5 bases, leaving 10 bases of the junction unmatched.

At least ten counts were recorded for this clonotype. The J gene is TRBJ2-5, the V gene TRBV5-1; 7 bases agree with TRBD1. This CDR3 has 15 residues. Per the germline V gene, CDR1 is SGHRS and CDR2 is YFSETQ. V trimming: 5 bases; J trimming: 2 bases; junction bases outside the gene matches: 9. The CDR3 sequence: CASRNRGDPQETQYF. CDR3 nucleotides: TGCGCCAGCAGAAACAGGGGCGACCCACAAGAGACCCAGTACTTC.

This clonotype was seen a handful of times. The chain has TRBV29-1 and TRBJ1-2, with D uncertain. Looked up from germline, CDR1 is SQVTM and CDR2 is ANQGSEA. This CDR3 is built from 10 residues. V dropped 3 bases and J dropped 1 base, with 0 bases sitting between them. In DNA form, the CDR3 reads TGCAGCGTTGATAACTATGGCTACACCTTC. Protein product: CSVDNYGYTF.

The chain is built from TRBV11-2 and TRBJ2-3; TRBD2 is a possible D gene (5 bases). The CDR3 is 17 amino acids. Germline CDR1 SGHAT, CDR2 FQNNGV. Trimming removed 5 bases at V and 2 bases at J, with 20 bases between. The CDR3 spells CASSRAPRQRPTDTQYF. The CDR3 region has the DNA TGTGCCAGCAGCAGAGCACCCCGGCAGCGGCCCACAGATACGCAGTATTTT.

The rearrangement uses TRBV6-1 and TRBJ2-3, with 9 bases that match TRBD2. Per germline, CDR1 MNHNS and CDR2 SASEGT. The CDR3 spans 15 residues. Trimming cost V 3 bases and J 4 bases; bases outside gene matches: 5. CDR3 protein: CASSEIAGVPDTQYF. The CDR3 DNA reads TGTGCCAGCAGTGAGATAGCGGGAGTCCCAGATACGCAGTATTTT.

This clonotype came up a few times. V is TRBV7-8 and J is TRBJ2-3, with TRBD2 matching 13 bases. Germline CDR1 and CDR2: SGHVS and FQNEAQ. With V trimmed by 0 bases and J by 1 base, 10 bases remained unmatched. CDR3 size: 20 residues. The CDR3 nucleotides read TGTGCCAGCAGCTTAGCGCGCTCCGGGACTAGCGGGGTTGGCACAGATACGCAGTATTTT. Its translation: CASSLARSGTSGVGTDTQYF.

The genes are TRBV12-3 or TRBV12-4 and TRBJ2-1, with 9 bases fitting TRBD2. This CDR3 contains 17 residues. Germline trimming cut 7 bases from V and 4 bases from J; bases unmatched to any gene: 14. This CDR3 reads CASTPFGLTSGYNEQFF. The CDR3 DNA reads as TGTGCCAGCACCCCGTTTGGGTTGACTAGCGGATACAATGAGCAGTTCTTC.

The chain combines TRBV14 with TRBJ2-1; no definite D call. The CDR3 consists of 14 residues. CDR1 and CDR2 (germline): SGHDN, FVKESK. The germline V and J ends were trimmed by 3 bases and 8 bases, with 14 bases remaining between them. CDR3 amino acids: CASSQSRGTDEQFF. CDR3 nucleotide sequence: TGTGCCAGCAGCCAGTCTCGCGGAACCGATGAGCAGTTCTTC.

This clonotype was counted many times. The chain links TRBV18 to TRBJ1-1; the D is unclear. Between the trimmed V and J ends, which lost 1 base and 1 base, there was a span of 16 bases. The CDR3 contains 17 residues. Germline V gene sequence: CDR1 KGHSH, CDR2 LQKENI. CDR3 DNA sequence: TGTGCCAGCTCACCACGTTTAATGAGGGAGAAGAACACTGAAGCTTTCTTT. Protein: CASSPRLMREKNTEAFF.

The V gene is TRBV12-3 or TRBV12-4, the J gene TRBJ2-5; D remains unclear. Between the trimmed V and J ends, which lost 4 bases and 0 bases, there was a span of 6 bases. This CDR3 has 13 amino acids. DNA of the CDR3: TGTGCCAGCAGTTCCCCCAACCAAGAGACCCAGTACTTC. Amino acids: CASSSPNQETQYF.

This clonotype was seen a few times. This chain uses TRBV6-2 or TRBV6-3 with TRBJ2-7, with 10 bases matching TRBD2. There are 16 residues in the CDR3. With V trimmed by 5 bases and J by 1 base, 8 bases remained unmatched. The germline gives CDR1 MNHEY, CDR2 SVGEGT. Written as DNA, the CDR3 is TGTGCCAGCAGTCTCCTCTCAGCGGGAGGGTCCTACGAGCAGTACTTC. Amino acid sequence: CASSLLSAGGSYEQYF.

There are many counts of this clonotype. The CDR3 sequence is CASSLGVGAGYEQYF. The CDR3 nucleotides read TGTGCCAGCAGCTTAGGTGTGGGAGCGGGCTACGAGCAGTACTTC. This rearrangement joins TRBV11-2 to TRBJ2-7, with D possibly matching TRBD2 (6 bases). Trimming took 1 base from V and 3 from J, leaving 13 bases between them. The CDR3 covers 15 residues. Per the germline V gene, CDR1 is SGHAT and CDR2 is FQNNGV.

This clonotype appeared a few times. V and J are TRBV20-1 and TRBJ2-7; 7 positions agree with TRBD2. The CDR3 consists of 12 residues. Trimming removed 6 bases from V and 4 bases from J; junction bases left unmatched: 6. CDR1 is DFQATT and CDR2 is SNEGSKA in the germline V gene (reference sequence). The CDR3 protein is CSAPSGAYEQYF. CDR3 in DNA: TGCAGTGCCCCCAGCGGGGCATACGAGCAGTACTTC.

This rearrangement joins TRBV12-3 or TRBV12-4 to TRBJ1-2; D ambiguous. CDR3 size: 12 residues. Trimming pared 1 base from V and 2 bases from J, leaving 2 bases between. CDR3 sequence reads: CASSLDNYGYTF. CDR3 in DNA: TGTGCCAGCAGTTTAGACAACTATGGCTACACCTTC.